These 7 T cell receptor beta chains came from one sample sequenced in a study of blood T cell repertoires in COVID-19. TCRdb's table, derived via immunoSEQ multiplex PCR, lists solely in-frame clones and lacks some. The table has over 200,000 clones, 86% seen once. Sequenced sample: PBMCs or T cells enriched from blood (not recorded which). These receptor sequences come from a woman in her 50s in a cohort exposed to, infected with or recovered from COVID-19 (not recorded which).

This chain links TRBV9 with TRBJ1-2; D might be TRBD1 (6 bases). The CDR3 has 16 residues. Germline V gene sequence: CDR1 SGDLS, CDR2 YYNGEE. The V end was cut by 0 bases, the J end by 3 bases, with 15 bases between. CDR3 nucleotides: TGTGCCAGCAGCGTAGGGGTGACAGGCCTACACTATGGCTACACCTTC. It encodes CASSVGVTGLHYGYTF.

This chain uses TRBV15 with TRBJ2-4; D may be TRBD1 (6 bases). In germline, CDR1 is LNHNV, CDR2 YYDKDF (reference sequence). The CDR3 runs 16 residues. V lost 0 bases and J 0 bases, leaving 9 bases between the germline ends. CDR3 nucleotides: TGTGCCACCAGCAGAGAAGGACAGATAGCCAAAAACATTCAGTACTTC. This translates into CATSREGQIAKNIQYF.

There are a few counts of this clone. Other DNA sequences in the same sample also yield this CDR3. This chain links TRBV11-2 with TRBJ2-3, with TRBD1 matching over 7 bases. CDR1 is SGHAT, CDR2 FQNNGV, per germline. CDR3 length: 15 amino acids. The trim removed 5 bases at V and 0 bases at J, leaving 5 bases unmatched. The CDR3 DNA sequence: TGTGCCAGCAGCCTAGGGGGCTCGAGCACAGATACGCAGTATTTT. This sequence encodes CASSLGGSSTDTQYF.

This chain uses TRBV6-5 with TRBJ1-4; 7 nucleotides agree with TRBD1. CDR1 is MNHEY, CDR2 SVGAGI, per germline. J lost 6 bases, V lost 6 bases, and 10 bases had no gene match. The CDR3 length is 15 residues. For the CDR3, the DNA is TGTGCCAGCAGCCATCACCCTACAGGGGATGAAAAACTGTTTTTT. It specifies CASSHHPTGDEKLFF.

CDR3 DNA: TGCGCCAGTACCCTTACTAGCGGGGATGGGGATACGCAGTATTTT. This sequence encodes CASTLTSGDGDTQYF. This sequence joins TRBV5-1 and TRBJ2-3, with TRBD2 matching 10 bases. Germline V gene lookup returns CDR1 SGHRS and CDR2 YFSETQ. The CDR3 spans 15 residues. Trimming cost V 8 bases and J 6 bases; bases outside gene matches: 12.

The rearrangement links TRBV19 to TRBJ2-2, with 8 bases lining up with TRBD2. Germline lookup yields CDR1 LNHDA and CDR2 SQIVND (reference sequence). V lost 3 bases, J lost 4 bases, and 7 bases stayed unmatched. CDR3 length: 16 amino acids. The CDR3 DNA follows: TGTGCCAGTAGTATCCGACGGGGGGGGAGCACCGGGGAGCTGTTTTTT. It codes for CASSIRRGGSTGELFF.

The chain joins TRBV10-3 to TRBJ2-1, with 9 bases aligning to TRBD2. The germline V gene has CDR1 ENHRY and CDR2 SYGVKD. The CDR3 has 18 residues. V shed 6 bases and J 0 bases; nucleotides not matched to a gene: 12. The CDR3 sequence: CAISPGTSHSRSYNEQFF. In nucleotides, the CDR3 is TGTGCCATCAGCCCAGGGACTAGCCATTCCCGCTCCTACAATGAGCAGTTCTTC.